This T cell receptor beta chain originates from a study of siplizumab effects on memory and regulatory T cells. Study-wide results and limits: Unstimulated subsets accounted for the mapping of only a minor share of the clones that were alloreactive.

With 1 base removed from V and 7 bases from J, the gap between germline ends came to 14 bases. CDR3 length: 14 amino acids. Germline V gene sequence: CDR1 SGHRS, CDR2 YFSETQ. Details on this clone: Its target is not known.

Roughly 10^5 TCR templates per sample were sequenced. Sequencing used immunoSEQ multiplex PCR; TCRdb keeps in-frame clones, though not all of them. The data contain 85,000 to 130,000 clones, roughly 93% of them singletons. The specimen sequenced was Tregs sorted from blood. The sequence was collected from a human donor in good health. The chain joins TRBV5-1 to TRBJ1-1; perhaps TRBD1 as D (5 bases). In DNA form, the CDR3 reads TGCGCCAGCAGCTTGATAACAGGACGGGTTGAAGCTTTCTTT. Its translation: CASSLITGRVEAFF. Full variable domain (remainder filled in from reference TRBV5-1 and TRBJ1-1): KAGVTQTPRYLIKTRGQQVTLSCSPISGHRSVSWYQQTPGQGLQFLFEYFSETQRNKGNFPGRFSGRQFSNSRSEMNVSTLELGDSALYLCASSLITGRVEAFFGQGTRLTVV.